A selection of T cell receptor beta chains follows, all from one sample in a study of CD8 T cells in ankylosing spondylitis. TCRdb processed the 5' RACE reads anew with MiXCR; each CDR3 protein has one entry. The sample consists of roughly 440,000 distinct CDR3 sequences, about 15% of them appearing once. Sequencing used blood, either unsorted or a sorted T cell fraction (not recorded which). The receptors derive from a male donor with ankylosing spondylitis. Each CDR3 is given with its conserved first and last residue. A D gene is named only where the DNA matches it firmly.

v_call,d_call,cdr3_aa
TRBV15,TRBD2,CATSRDLAASGSGANVLTF
TRBV29-1,TRBD2,CSAPREGDSYNEQFF
TRBV6-2/TRBV6-3,TRBD2,CASSRVARRAGGPGDTQYF
TRBV12-3/TRBV12-4,TRBD2,CASLAGDVEFF
TRBV5-1,-,CASSLATRETEAFF
TRBV5-1,-,CASSLAQGGTEAFF
TRBV7-9,-,CASSAWTASTDTQYF
TRBV12-3/TRBV12-4,-,CASKLGGGPTDTQYF
TRBV5-1,-,CASSLSYSSYEQYF
TRBV9,TRBD1,CASSGSVGQGDEKLFF
TRBV4-3,TRBD2,CASSPWEGNEQFF
TRBV6-5,TRBD1,CASSYSNRGYGSPLHF
TRBV30,-,CAWQGFTEAFF
TRBV18,-,CASSPPGYREQYF
TRBV20-1,TRBD1,CSASSPTGRNQPQHF
TRBV6-1,-,CASTVGGLKDTQYF
TRBV29-1,-,CSVEVDGAYGYTF
TRBV20-1,TRBD2,CSARGGGMDNEQFF
TRBV7-7,-,CARQTGELFF
TRBV5-1,-,CASSNAGQSSSGANVLTF
TRBV6-2/TRBV6-3,-,CASVRRGRGETQYF
TRBV10-3,TRBD2,CATGTSGSANEQFF
TRBV5-1,-,CASTRSTSNEQFF
TRBV29-1,-,CSAPGQFTDTQYF
TRBV27,-,CASSLLGGSPLHF
TRBV7-2,TRBD2,CASSLAGTNFNEQFF
TRBV7-3,TRBD1,CASSPTGAIGNEQFF
TRBV5-1,TRBD2,CASSLQLAGAYEQYF
TRBV5-1,-,CASSSGDTGELFF
TRBV9,-,CASSGGSNFGYTF
TRBV7-2,-,CASSRGSNEKLFF